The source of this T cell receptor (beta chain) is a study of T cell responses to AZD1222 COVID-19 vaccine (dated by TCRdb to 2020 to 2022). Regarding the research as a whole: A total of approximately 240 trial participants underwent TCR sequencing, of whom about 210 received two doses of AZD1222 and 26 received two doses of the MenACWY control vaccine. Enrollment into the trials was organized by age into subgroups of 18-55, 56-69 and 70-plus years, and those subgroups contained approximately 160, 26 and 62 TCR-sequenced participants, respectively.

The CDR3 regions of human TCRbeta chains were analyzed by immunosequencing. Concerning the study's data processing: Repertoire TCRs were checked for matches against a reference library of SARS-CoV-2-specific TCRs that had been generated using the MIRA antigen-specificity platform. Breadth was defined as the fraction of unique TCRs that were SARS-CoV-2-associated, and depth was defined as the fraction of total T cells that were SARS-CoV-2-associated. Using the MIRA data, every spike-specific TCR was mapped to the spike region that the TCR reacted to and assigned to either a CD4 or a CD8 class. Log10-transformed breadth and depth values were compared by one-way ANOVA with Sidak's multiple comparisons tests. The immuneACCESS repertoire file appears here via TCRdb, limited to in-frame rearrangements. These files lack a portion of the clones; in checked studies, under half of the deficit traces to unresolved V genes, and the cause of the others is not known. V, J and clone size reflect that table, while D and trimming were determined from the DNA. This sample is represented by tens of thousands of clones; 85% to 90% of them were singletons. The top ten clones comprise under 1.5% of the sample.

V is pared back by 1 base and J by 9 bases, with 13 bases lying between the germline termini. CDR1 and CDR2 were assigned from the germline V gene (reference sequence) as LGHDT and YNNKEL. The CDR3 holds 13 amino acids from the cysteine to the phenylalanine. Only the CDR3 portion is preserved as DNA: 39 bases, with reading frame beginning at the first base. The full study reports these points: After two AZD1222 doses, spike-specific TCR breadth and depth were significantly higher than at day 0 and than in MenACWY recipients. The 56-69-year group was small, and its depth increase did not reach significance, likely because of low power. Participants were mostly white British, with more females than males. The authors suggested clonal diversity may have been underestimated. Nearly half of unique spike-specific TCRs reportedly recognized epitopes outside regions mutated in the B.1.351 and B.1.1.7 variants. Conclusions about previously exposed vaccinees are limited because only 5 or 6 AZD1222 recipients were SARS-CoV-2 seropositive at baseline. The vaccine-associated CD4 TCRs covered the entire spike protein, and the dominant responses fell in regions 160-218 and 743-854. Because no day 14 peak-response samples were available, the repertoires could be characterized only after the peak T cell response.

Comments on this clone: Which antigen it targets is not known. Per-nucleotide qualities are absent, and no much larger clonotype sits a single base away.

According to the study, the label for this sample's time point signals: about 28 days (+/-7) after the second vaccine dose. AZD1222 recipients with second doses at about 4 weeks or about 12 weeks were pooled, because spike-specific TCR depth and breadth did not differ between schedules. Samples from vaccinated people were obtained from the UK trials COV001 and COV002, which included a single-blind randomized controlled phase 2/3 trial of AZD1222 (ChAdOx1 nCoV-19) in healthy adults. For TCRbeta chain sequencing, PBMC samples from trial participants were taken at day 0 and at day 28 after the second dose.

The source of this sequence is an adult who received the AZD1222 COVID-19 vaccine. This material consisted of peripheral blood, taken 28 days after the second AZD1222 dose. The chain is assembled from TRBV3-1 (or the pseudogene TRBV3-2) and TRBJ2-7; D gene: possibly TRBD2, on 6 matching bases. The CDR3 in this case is CASSQGPRERQYF. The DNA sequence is TGTGCCAGCAGCCAAGGGCCTCGGGAGAGGCAGTACTTC.